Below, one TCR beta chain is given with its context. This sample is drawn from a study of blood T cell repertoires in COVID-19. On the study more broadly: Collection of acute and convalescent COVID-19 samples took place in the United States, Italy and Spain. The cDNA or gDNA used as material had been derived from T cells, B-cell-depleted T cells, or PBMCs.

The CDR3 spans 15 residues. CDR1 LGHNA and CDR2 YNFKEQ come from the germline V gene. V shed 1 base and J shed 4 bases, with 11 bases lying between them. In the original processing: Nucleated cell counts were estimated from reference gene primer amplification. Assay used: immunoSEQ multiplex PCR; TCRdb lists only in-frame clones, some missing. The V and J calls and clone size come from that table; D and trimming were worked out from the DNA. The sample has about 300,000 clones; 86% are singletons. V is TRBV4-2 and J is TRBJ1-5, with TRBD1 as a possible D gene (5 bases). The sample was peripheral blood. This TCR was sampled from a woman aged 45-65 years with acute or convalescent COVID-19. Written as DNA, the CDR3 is TGTGCCAGCAGCCAAGCGGGGGGGTGGAATCAGCCCCAGCATTTT. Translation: CASSQAGGWNQPQHF.